The next 5 T cell receptor beta chains were all read from a single sample in a study of a mutant IDH1 vaccine in newly diagnosed glioma. Time point given: week 11, during vaccination. Vaccine doses each comprised 300 ug of mutant IDH1 20-mer peptide, with topical imiquimod. Sequencing used immunoSEQ multiplex PCR; TCRdb keeps in-frame clones, though not all of them. The repertoire holds roughly 70,000 clones, roughly 83% seen once, with about 9.4% in the top ten. For these receptors, no antigen is known. The sample here was PBMCs, taken from a glioma patient whose treatment included an IDH1 peptide vaccine. The source of these receptors is a woman aged 50 to 65 with glioma.

The rearrangement uses TRBV30 and TRBJ2-2, with D possibly TRBD1 on 6 matching bases. This CDR3 region has 13 residues. Trimming shortened V by 2 bases and J by 3 bases, and 7 bases separated the two germline ends. Germline lookup yields CDR1 GTSNPN and CDR2 SVGIG (reference sequence). For the CDR3, the DNA is TGTGCCTGGAGTTACAGGGACACCGGGGAGCTGTTTTTT. Its translation: CAWSYRDTGELFF.

This chain joins TRBV4-1 and TRBJ2-1; D unclear. Germline CDR1 and CDR2: MGHRA and YSYEKL. Trimming took 1 base from V and 7 from J, leaving 20 bases between them. The CDR3 covers 17 residues. CDR3 sequence reads: CASSQGQARRSLNEQFF. CDR3 DNA: TGCGCCAGCAGCCAAGGTCAGGCTAGACGGTCGTTGAATGAGCAGTTCTTC.

The chain employs TRBV7-9 and TRBJ2-1; D call uncertain. The V gene lost 5 bases and the J gene lost 5 bases, with 4 bases spanning the gap. Per germline, CDR1 SEHNR and CDR2 FQNEAQ (reference sequence). The CDR3 loop spans 11 amino acids. Here the CDR3 DNA reads TGTGCCAGCAGCGTAGACAATGAGCAGTTCTTC. This encodes CASSVDNEQFF.

The chain is built from TRBV18 and TRBJ2-7; tentative D call: TRBD2 (7 bases). This CDR3 has 15 residues. The V end was cut by 1 base, the J end by 2 bases, with 12 bases between. Per germline, CDR1 KGHSH and CDR2 LQKENI. The CDR3 DNA reads TGTGCCAGCTCACCACGAGGGGAGGGGGCCTACGAGCAGTACTTC. This sequence encodes CASSPRGEGAYEQYF.

The chain couples TRBV30 to TRBJ1-2; the D is unclear. This CDR3 spans 13 amino acids. Germline V gives CDR1 GTSNPN, CDR2 SVGIG (reference sequence). V gave up 1 base and J gave up 4 bases, with 10 bases separating them. As DNA, the CDR3 is TGTGCCTGGAGTGGGGGAAAGGGCTATGGCTACACCTTC. Translation gives CAWSGGKGYGYTF.